This T cell receptor (beta chain) originates from a study of cytomegalovirus exposure and HLA in healthy donors. The V and J ends lost 3 bases and 0 bases respectively, with 13 bases between them. CDR1 and CDR2 from the germline V gene are SGHRS and YFSETQ. The CDR3 is 17 residues long. Primers included in the PCR were 60 Vbeta and 13 Jbeta primers. Profiled with immunoSEQ multiplex PCR; TCRdb holds only in-frame clones, not every one. The sample comprises about 200,000 clones, approximately 81% of which are singletons, and 2.5% to 3.5% rests with the top ten. The sequencing input was PBMCs. The genes are TRBV5-1 and TRBJ2-6; the D gene is possibly TRBD1 (6 bases). The source of this sequence is a man under 40 in good health and CMV-seronegative. CDR3 sequence: CASSWTEFFSGANVLTF. Written as DNA, the CDR3 is TGCGCCAGCAGCTGGACAGAGTTTTTCTCTGGGGCCAACGTCCTGACTTTC.